The 21 T cell receptor beta chains given below trace back to one sample, sequenced in a study of T cell repertoires in aging, cancer and after chemotherapy. Peripheral blood genomic DNA, not sorted cells or RNA, was the template. Multiplex touch-down PCR with TRB-A/B primers amplified rearranged V-D-J TRB sequences. TCRdb processed the multiplex PCR reads anew with MiXCR; each CDR3 protein has one entry. The sample contains 1,500 to 2,000 distinct CDR3 sequences, 20% to 30% of which appear only once. The sample consisted of blood. The receptor source for this set is a human donor with a solid tumor.

The chain couples TRBV6-5 to TRBJ2-2; 10 bases agree with TRBD1. The germline CDR1 and CDR2 sequences are MNHEY and SVGAGI. J was trimmed by 1 base and V by 6 bases; bases with no gene match: 11. This CDR3 has 18 residues. CDR3 DNA sequence: TGTGCCAGCAGCGACGGGACAGGGGCACCAAAGAACACCGGGGAGCTGTTTTTT. Its translation is CASSDGTGAPKNTGELFF.

J is TRBJ2-1 and V is TRBV6-1; TRBD2 agrees at 10 bases. The CDR3 loop spans 17 amino acids. V shed 1 base, J shed 8 bases, and the junction held 11 bases outside the gene matches. CDR1 MNHNS and CDR2 SASEGT come from the germline V gene. The CDR3 coding sequence is TGTGCCAGCAGTGAAGGTCGGCTAGCGGGAGTGGTCGATGAGCAGTTCTTC. It specifies CASSEGRLAGVVDEQFF.

This chain joins TRBV11-1 and TRBJ2-5; D is uncertain. The V gene lost 5 bases and the J gene lost 1 base, with 11 bases spanning the gap. CDR1 and CDR2 (germline): SGHAT, FQDESV (reference sequence). The CDR3 has 14 residues. This CDR3 is CASSPSSSQETQYF. The CDR3 nucleotides are TGTGCCAGCAGCCCCAGCTCCAGCCAAGAGACCCAGTACTTC.

This sequence joins TRBV20-1 and TRBJ1-1, with 7 nucleotides matching TRBD1. V lost 4 bases to trimming and J lost 7 bases; unmatched junction nucleotides: 3. The length of the CDR3 is 11 residues. Germline lookup yields CDR1 DFQATT and CDR2 SNEGSKA (reference sequence). The DNA for the CDR3 is TGCAGTGCTAAGGGACAGCGTGAAGCTTTCTTT. Protein: CSAKGQREAFF.

In its sample, this clonotype was seen a few times. For the CDR3, the DNA is TGTGCCACCAGTGGTCAGGGGGTTTGCAATCAGCCCCAGCATTTT. Protein: CATSGQGVCNQPQHF. The chain uses TRBV24-1 and TRBJ1-5, with 7 positions matching TRBD1. V lost 5 bases to trimming and J lost 2 bases; unmatched junction nucleotides: 5. The CDR3 contains 15 residues. Germline CDR1 is KGHDR and CDR2 is SFDVKD.

V is TRBV5-1 and J is TRBJ2-6; no firm D call. V lost 2 bases and J lost 2, with 8 bases in between. CDR1 SGHRS and CDR2 YFSETQ come from the germline V gene. This CDR3 spans 15 amino acids. CDR3 loop: CASSFITTGANVLTF. The CDR3 nucleotides read TGCGCCAGCAGCTTCATTACTACTGGGGCCAACGTCCTGACTTTC.

This clonotype was found a few times. The rearrangement joins TRBV27 to TRBJ2-4, with 14 bases aligning to TRBD2. This CDR3 has 18 amino acids. Per the germline V gene, CDR1 is MNHEY and CDR2 is SMNVEV (reference sequence). V lost 6 bases and J lost 1; bases outside the gene matches: 8. The CDR3 spells CASRGTSGSAGAKNIQYF. Written as DNA, the CDR3 is TGTGCCAGCAGAGGGACTAGCGGGAGCGCGGGCGCCAAAAACATTCAGTACTTC.

This clonotype appeared a few times. This rearrangement joins TRBV4-2 to TRBJ2-2; D might be TRBD1 (5 bases). Germline CDR1 and CDR2: LGHNA and YNFKEQ. This CDR3 is 15 amino acids long. V was trimmed by 4 bases and J by 2 bases, leaving 11 bases between them. In DNA, the CDR3 is TGTGCCAGCAGCCTAAATCAGGGAAACACCGGGGAGCTGTTTTTT. It is translated as CASSLNQGNTGELFF.

This clonotype was counted between two and nine times. The rearrangement uses TRBV7-2 and TRBJ1-1; D is unclear. The germline V and J ends were trimmed by 5 bases and 1 base, with 8 bases remaining between them. CDR1 and CDR2 (germline): SGHTA, FQGNSA. This CDR3 has 13 amino acids. The CDR3 spells CASSPLGNTEAFF. The CDR3 DNA is TGTGCCAGCAGCCCTTTAGGGAACACTGAAGCTTTCTTT.

Judged by abundance, this clonotype is medium-sized. This chain uses TRBV19 with TRBJ1-2; D perhaps matches TRBD1 (5 bases). Germline CDR1 is LNHDA and CDR2 is SQIVND (reference sequence). V was trimmed by 7 bases and J by 7 bases, leaving 16 bases between them. The CDR3 runs 13 residues. The CDR3 coding sequence is TGTGCCAGTACCATGCGGGGGTTGGGTGGCTACACCTTC. It is translated as CASTMRGLGGYTF. Supplemented by reference TRBV19 and TRBJ1-2, the full variable domain reads DGGITQSPKYLFRKEGQNVTLSCEQNLNHDAMYWYRQDPGQGLRLIYYSQIVNDFQKGDIAEGYSVSREKKESFPLTVTSAQKNPTAFYLCASTMRGLGGYTFGSGTRLTVV.

V is TRBV4-3 and J is TRBJ2-1; perhaps TRBD2 as D (6 bases). The CDR3 loop spans 15 amino acids. Germline CDR1 and CDR2: LGHNA and YSLEER. Deletions cut 4 bases from V and 10 bases from J, with 20 bases between. This CDR3 is CASSPRRGASEEQFF. The CDR3 DNA reads as TGCGCCAGCAGCCCGCGGAGGGGCGCTTCGGAAGAGCAGTTCTTC.

This clonotype occurred a few times. The chain carries TRBV24-1 and TRBJ2-6; 7 bases are shared with TRBD1. The ends lost 12 bases at V and 1 base at J; junction bases unmatched: 5. Germline V gives CDR1 KGHDR, CDR2 SFDVKD. There are 14 residues in the CDR3. The CDR3 DNA is TGTGCCTCAACCAGGGGGTCTGGGGCCAACGTCCTGACTTTC. Residues: CASTRGSGANVLTF.

This clonotype was observed a handful of times. This chain joins TRBV20-1 and TRBJ1-1; D not certain. Trimming removed 6 bases from V and 0 bases from J, with 8 bases in between. This CDR3 has 12 amino acids. CDR1 DFQATT and CDR2 SNEGSKA come from the germline V gene (reference sequence). The CDR3 loop is CSAERLNTEAFF. The CDR3 DNA is TGCAGTGCGGAGAGGTTGAACACTGAAGCTTTCTTT.

On this clonotype: The junction differs from germline at one of its ends, possibly a read error. CDR3 DNA: TGTGCCAGCAGTTACTCGCGGACAGGTGAAACACTGTTTTTT. It is translated as CASSYSRTGETLFF. The chain has TRBV6-2 or TRBV6-3 and TRBJ1-4; 7 nucleotides agree with TRBD1. Germline CDR1 is MNHEY and CDR2 is SVGEGT. CDR3 length equals 14 residues.

This clonotype was counted a few times. This sequence joins TRBV19 and TRBJ1-1; D ambiguous. Germline V gene sequence: CDR1 LNHDA, CDR2 SQIVND (reference sequence). V lost 7 bases to trimming and J lost 1 base, with 13 bases between them. The CDR3 totals 14 residues. CDR3: CASTRGSGNTEAFF. The CDR3 region has the DNA TGTGCCAGTACTCGGGGTTCTGGGAACACTGAAGCTTTCTTT.

In regard to this clonotype: One end of the junction varies from germline; a read error may be responsible. This chain joins TRBV20-1 and TRBJ1-1; D possibly corresponds to TRBD1 (5 bases). CDR3 length equals 14 residues. Germline CDR1 and CDR2: DFQATT and SNEGSKA (reference sequence). The chain's CDR3 is CSAYTGTLNTEDFF. The CDR3 region has the DNA TGCAGTGCTTATACCGGGACCTTGAACACTGAAGATTTCTTT.

V usage is TRBV18 and J usage is TRBJ1-2; 9 bases fit TRBD1. Germline trimming cut 1 base from V and 8 bases from J; bases unmatched to any gene: 5. The CDR3 extends over 14 amino acids. Germline V gives CDR1 KGHSH, CDR2 LQKENI. CDR3 residues: CASSPRQGEGGYTF. In DNA form, the CDR3 reads TGTGCCAGCTCACCACGACAGGGGGAGGGAGGCTACACCTTC.

V and J are TRBV6-5 and TRBJ1-2, with 11 positions matching TRBD1. The CDR3 is 19 residues long. Losses at the gene ends were 5 bases for V and 2 bases for J; bases not matched to a gene: 16. The V gene's germline CDR1 is MNHEY and CDR2 SVGAGI. The CDR3 coding sequence is TGTGCCAGCAGTCCACCGGGTCCCCCCGGGACAGGGGGAAACTATGGCTACACCTTC. This translates into CASSPPGPPGTGGNYGYTF.

This clonotype has only a few counts. V gene TRBV5-5 combines with J gene TRBJ1-5; TRBD1 matches 9 bases. V was clipped by 3 bases and J by 4 bases; unmatched bases: 2. Germline V lookup: CDR1 SGHKS, CDR2 YYEKEE (reference sequence). The CDR3 extends over 14 amino acids. CDR3 sequence reads: CASSWTGDNQPQHF. The CDR3 DNA follows: TGTGCCAGCAGCTGGACAGGGGATAATCAGCCCCAGCATTTT.

The chain is built from TRBV20-1 and TRBJ2-3; D unresolved. The V gene's germline CDR1 is DFQATT and CDR2 SNEGSKA (reference sequence). V was trimmed by 5 bases and J by 6 bases, leaving 9 bases between them. CDR3 length: 11 residues. CDR3 residues: CSAPRVDTQYF. DNA for the CDR3: TGCAGTGCTCCTAGAGTGGATACGCAGTATTTT.

The chain carries TRBV15 and TRBJ2-1, with D tentatively TRBD2 (6 bases). The CDR3 has 15 residues. Germline lookup yields CDR1 LNHNV and CDR2 YYDKDF (reference sequence). V lost 6 bases to trimming and J lost 2 bases, with 14 bases between them. The CDR3 sequence is CATRGPGVAYNEQFF. The CDR3 DNA reads as TGTGCCACCAGGGGCCCGGGGGTTGCCTACAATGAGCAGTTCTTC.